This T cell receptor beta chain appears in the sequencing data of a study of STAT5B mutations in CD4+ large granular lymphocyte leukemia. Germline V gene lookup returns CDR1 MNHEY and CDR2 SVGAGI. The V end lost 7 bases, the J end lost 5 bases, and 12 bases lay between the germline ends. This CDR3 spans 14 amino acids. Measured with immunoSEQ multiplex PCR; TCRdb has only the in-frame clones, and not every one. Of about 40,000 clones listed, roughly 80% are singletons. This TCR was recovered from a human donor in good health. The sample consisted of CD4+ T cells from blood buffy coats. This chain uses TRBV6-5 with TRBJ1-6, with D possibly being TRBD1 (5 bases). The CDR3 nucleotides read TGTGCCAGCAATCCCAGGGCTGATAATTCACCCCTCCACTTT. As protein: CASNPRADNSPLHF.